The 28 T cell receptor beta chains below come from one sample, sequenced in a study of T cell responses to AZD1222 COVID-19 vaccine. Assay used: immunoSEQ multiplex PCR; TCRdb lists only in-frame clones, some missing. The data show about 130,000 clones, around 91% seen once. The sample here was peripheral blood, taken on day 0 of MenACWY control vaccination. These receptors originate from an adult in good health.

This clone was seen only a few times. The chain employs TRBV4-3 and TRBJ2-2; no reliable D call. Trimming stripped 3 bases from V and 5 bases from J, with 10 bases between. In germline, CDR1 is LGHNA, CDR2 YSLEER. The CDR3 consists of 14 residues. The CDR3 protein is CASSQEPETGELFF. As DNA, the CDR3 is TGCGCCAGCAGCCAGGAGCCCGAAACCGGGGAGCTGTTTTTT.

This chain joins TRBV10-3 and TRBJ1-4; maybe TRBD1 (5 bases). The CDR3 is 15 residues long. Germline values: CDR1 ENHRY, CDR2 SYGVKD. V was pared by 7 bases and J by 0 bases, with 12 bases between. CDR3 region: CAINSGTSTNEKLFF. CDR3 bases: TGTGCCATCAACTCCGGGACTTCAACTAATGAAAAACTGTTTTTT.

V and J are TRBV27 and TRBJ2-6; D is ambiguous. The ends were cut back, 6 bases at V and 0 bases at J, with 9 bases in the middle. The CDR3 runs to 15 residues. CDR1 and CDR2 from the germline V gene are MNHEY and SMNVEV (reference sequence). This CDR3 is CASRTLGSGANVLTF. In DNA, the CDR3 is TGTGCCAGCAGGACTCTTGGCTCTGGGGCCAACGTCCTGACTTTC.

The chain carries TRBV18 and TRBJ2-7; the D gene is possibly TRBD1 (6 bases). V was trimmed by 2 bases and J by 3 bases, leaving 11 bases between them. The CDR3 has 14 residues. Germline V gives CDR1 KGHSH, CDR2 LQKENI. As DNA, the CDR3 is TGTGCCAGCTCACCAGGGACACAGTACTACGAGCAGTACTTC. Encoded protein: CASSPGTQYYEQYF.

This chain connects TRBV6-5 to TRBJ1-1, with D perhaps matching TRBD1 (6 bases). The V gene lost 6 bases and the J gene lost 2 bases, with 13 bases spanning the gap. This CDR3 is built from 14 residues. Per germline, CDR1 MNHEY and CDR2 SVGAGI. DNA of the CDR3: TGTGCCAGCAGCCGAGGACAGATAAACACTGAAGCTTTCTTT. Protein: CASSRGQINTEAFF.

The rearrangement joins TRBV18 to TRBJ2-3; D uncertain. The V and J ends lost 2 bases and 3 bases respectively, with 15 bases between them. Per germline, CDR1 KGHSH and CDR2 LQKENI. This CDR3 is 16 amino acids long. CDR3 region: CASSPNRPRGTDTQYF. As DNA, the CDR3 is TGTGCCAGCTCACCAAATAGGCCGCGCGGTACAGATACGCAGTATTTT.

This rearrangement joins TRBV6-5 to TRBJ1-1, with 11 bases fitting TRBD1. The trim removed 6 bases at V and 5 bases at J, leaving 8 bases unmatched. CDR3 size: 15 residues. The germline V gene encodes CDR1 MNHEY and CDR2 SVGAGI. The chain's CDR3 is CASRRADRGQTEAFF. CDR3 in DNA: TGTGCCAGCAGACGCGCGGACAGGGGGCAAACTGAAGCTTTCTTT.

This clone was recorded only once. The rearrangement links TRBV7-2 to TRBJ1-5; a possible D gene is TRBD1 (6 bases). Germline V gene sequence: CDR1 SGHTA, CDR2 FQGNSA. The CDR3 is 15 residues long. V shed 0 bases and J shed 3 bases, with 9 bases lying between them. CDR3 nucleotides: TGTGCCAGCAGCTTAGCCGGGACACCCAATCAGCCCCAGCATTTT. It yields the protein CASSLAGTPNQPQHF.

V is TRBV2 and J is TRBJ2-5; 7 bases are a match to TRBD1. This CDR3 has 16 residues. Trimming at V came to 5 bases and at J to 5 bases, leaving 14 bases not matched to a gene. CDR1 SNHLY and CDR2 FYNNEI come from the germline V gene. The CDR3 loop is CASSPVGKGATETQYF. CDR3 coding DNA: TGTGCCAGCAGTCCAGTCGGTAAGGGGGCGACGGAGACCCAGTACTTC. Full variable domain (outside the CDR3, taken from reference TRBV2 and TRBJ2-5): EPEVTQTPSHQVTQMGQEVILRCVPISNHLYFYWYRQILGQKVEFLVSFYNNEISEKSEIFDDQFSVERPDGSNFTLKIRSTKLEDSAMYFCASSPVGKGATETQYFGPGTRLLVL.

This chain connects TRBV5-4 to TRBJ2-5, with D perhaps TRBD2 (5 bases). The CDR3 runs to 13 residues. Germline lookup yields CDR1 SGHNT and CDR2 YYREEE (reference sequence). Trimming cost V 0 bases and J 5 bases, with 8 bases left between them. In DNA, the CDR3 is TGTGCCAGCAGCTTGGGGCGGGCGGAGACCCAGTACTTC. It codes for CASSLGRAETQYF.

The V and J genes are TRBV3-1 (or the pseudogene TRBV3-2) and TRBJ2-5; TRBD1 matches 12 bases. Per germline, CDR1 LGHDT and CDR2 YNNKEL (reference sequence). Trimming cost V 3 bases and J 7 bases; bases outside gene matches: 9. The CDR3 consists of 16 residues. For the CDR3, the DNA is TGTGCCAGCAGCCATTTCCGGGACAGGGGGCCCGCGACCCAGTACTTC. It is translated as CASSHFRDRGPATQYF.

The CDR3 DNA reads TGTGCCAGCAGTAACGGTGGGGGGGGTGGTGAAAAACTGTTTTTT. It codes for CASSNGGGGGEKLFF. The chain recombines TRBV6-5 with TRBJ1-4, with D possibly TRBD1 on 5 matching bases. Germline values: CDR1 MNHEY, CDR2 SVGAGI. V lost 5 bases to trimming and J lost 7 bases, with 17 bases between them. The length of the CDR3 is 15 residues.

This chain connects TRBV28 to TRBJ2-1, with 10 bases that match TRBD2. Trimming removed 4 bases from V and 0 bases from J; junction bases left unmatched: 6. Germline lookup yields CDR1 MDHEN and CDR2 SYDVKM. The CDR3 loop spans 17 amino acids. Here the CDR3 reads CASSSTSGSFSYNEQFF. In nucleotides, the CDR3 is TGTGCCAGCAGTTCGACTAGCGGGTCCTTCTCCTACAATGAGCAGTTCTTC.

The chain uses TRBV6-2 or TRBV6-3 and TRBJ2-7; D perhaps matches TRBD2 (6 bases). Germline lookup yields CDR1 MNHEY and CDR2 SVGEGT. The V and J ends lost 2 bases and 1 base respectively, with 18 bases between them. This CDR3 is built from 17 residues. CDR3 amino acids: CASSYRGLARPSYEQYF. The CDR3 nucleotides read TGTGCCAGCAGTTACCGCGGGCTAGCGCGACCTTCCTACGAGCAGTACTTC.

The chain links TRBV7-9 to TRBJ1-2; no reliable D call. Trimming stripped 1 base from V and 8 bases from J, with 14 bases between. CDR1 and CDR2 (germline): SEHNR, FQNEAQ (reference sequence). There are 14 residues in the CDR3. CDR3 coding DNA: TGTGCCAGCAGCTTAGATCCGGGGTTCGGCGGCTACACCTTC. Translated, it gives CASSLDPGFGGYTF.

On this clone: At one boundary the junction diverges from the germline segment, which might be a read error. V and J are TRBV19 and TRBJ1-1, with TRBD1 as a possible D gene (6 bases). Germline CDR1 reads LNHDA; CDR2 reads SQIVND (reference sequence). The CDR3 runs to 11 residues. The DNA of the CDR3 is TGTGCCAGTTCCACAGGGACTGAGGCTTTCTTT. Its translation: CASSTGTEAFF.

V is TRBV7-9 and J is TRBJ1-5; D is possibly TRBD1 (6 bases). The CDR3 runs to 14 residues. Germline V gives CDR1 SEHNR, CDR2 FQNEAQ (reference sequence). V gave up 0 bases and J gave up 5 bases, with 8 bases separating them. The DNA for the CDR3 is TGTGCCAGCAGCTTAGCTCCAGGGGATCAGCCCCAGCATTTT. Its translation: CASSLAPGDQPQHF.

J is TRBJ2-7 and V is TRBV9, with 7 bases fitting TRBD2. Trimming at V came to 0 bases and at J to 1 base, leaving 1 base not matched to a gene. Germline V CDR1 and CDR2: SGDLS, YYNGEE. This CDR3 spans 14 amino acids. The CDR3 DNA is TGTGCCAGCAGCGTAGGCGGGAGTTCCTACGAGCAGTACTTC. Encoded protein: CASSVGGSSYEQYF.

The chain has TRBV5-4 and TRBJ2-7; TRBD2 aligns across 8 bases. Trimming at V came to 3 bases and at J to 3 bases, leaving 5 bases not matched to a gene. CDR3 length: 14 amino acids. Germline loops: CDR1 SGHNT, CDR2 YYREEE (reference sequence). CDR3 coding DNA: TGTGCCAGCAGCTCAACCGGGACTAGCTACGAGCAGTACTTC. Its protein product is CASSSTGTSYEQYF. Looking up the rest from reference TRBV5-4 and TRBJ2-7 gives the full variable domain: ETGVTQSPTHLIKTRGQQVTLRCSSQSGHNTVSWYQQALGQGPQFIFQYYREEENGRGNFPPRFSGLQFPNYSSELNVNALELDDSALYLCASSSTGTSYEQYFGPGTRLTVT.

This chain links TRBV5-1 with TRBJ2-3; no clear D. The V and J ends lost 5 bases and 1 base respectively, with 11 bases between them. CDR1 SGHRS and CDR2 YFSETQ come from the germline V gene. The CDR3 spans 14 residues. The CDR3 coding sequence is TGCGCCAGCAGAAGGGCGGTGGGCACAGATACGCAGTATTTT. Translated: CASRRAVGTDTQYF.

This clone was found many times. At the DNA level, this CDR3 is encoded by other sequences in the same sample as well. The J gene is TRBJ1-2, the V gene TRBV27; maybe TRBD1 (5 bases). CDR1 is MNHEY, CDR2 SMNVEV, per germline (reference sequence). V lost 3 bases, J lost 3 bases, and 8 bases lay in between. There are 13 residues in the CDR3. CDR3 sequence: CASSLSGYYGYTF. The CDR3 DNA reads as TGTGCCAGCAGTTTGTCAGGGTACTATGGCTACACCTTC.

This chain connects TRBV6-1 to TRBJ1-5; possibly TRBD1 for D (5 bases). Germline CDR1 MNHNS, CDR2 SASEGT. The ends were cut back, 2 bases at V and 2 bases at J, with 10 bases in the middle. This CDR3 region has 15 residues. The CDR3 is CASSERGDGNQPQHF. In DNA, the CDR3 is TGTGCCAGCAGTGAAAGGGGCGACGGCAATCAGCCCCAGCATTTT.

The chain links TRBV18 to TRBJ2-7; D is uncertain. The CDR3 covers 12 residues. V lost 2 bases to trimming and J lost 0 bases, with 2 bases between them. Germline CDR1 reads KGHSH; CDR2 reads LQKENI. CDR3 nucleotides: TGTGCCAGCTCACCAAGCTCCTACGAGCAGTACTTC. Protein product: CASSPSSYEQYF.

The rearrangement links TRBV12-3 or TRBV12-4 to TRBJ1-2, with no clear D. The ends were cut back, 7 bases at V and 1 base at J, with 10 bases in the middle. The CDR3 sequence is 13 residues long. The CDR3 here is CASMNRGNYGYTF. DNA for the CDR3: TGTGCCAGCATGAACCGGGGTAACTATGGCTACACCTTC.

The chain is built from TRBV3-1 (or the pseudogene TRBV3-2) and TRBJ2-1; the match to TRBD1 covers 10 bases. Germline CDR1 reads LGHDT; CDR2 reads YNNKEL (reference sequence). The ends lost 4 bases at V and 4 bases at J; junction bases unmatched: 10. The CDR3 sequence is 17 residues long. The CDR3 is CASSLRDRGSGYNEQFF. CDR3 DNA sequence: TGTGCCAGCAGCCTGCGGGACAGGGGCTCGGGTTACAATGAGCAGTTCTTC.

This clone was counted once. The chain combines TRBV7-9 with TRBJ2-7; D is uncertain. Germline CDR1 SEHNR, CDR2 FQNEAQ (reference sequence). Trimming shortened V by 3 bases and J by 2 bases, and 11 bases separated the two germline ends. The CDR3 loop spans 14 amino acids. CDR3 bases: TGTGCCAGCAGCTTGGAGCTTCATCCCTACGAGCAGTACTTC. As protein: CASSLELHPYEQYF. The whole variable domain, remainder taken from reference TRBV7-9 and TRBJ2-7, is DTGVSQNPRHKITKRGQNVTFRCDPISEHNRLYWYRQTLGQGPEFLTYFQNEAQLEKSRLLSDRFSAERPKGSFSTLEIQRTEQGDSAMYLCASSLELHPYEQYFGPGTRLTVT.

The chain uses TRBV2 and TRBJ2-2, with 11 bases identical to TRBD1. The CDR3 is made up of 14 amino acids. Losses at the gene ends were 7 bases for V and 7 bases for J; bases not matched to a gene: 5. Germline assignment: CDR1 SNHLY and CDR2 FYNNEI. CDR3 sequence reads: CASTGTGGGGELFF. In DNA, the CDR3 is TGTGCCAGCACCGGGACAGGGGGAGGCGGGGAGCTGTTTTTT.

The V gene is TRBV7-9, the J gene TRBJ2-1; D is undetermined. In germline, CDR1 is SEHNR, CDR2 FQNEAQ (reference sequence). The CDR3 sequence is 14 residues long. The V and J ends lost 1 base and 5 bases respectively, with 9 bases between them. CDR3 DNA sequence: TGTGCCAGCAGCTTAGTCCCGGAACACAATGAGCAGTTCTTC. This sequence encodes CASSLVPEHNEQFF.